Listed below are T cell receptor beta chains from one sample, sequenced in a study of blood T cell repertoires in COVID-19. Sequencing used immunoSEQ multiplex PCR; TCRdb keeps in-frame clones, though not all of them. The table has some 37,000 clones, around 90% seen once. Material for sequencing was peripheral blood. The receptors come from a man between 70 and 80 years old with acute or convalescent COVID-19. CDR3s include the opening cysteine and the closing phenylalanine or tryptophan. Fields, in order: CDR3 protein, CDR3 DNA, V gene, J gene, clone size, D gene. D genes are given only for firm matches. Clone size is given for some rows only: seen once, a few or many times, or a class if the clone is expanded.

CASSQERWRGGELFF,TGCGCCAGCAGCCAAGAACGTTGGCGAGGCGGGGAGCTGTTTTTT,TRBV4-1,TRBJ2-2,once,-
CASSLVSGPLSYEQYF,TGTGCCAGCAGCTTAGTTAGCGGTCCCCTCTCCTACGAGCAGTACTTC,TRBV11-2,TRBJ2-7,-,-
CASSLSATNEKLFF,TGCGCCAGCAGCTTGTCAGCAACTAATGAAAAACTGTTTTTT,TRBV5-1,TRBJ1-4,-,-
CSVLDRANTGELFF,TGCAGCGTTCTGGACAGGGCGAACACCGGGGAGCTGTTTTTT,TRBV29-1,TRBJ2-2,-,TRBD1
CASMDWNTDTQYF,TGTGCCAGCATGGACTGGAACACAGATACGCAGTATTTT,TRBV19,TRBJ2-3,-,-
CASSLDGGSYNSPLHF,TGTGCCAGCAGCTTGGACGGGGGCTCCTATAATTCACCCCTCCACTTT,TRBV7-9,TRBJ1-6,-,-
CASRGGRGPYEQYF,TGTGCCAGCAGGGGGGGGCGGGGGCCCTACGAGCAGTACTTC,TRBV7-2,TRBJ2-7,-,-
CASSGQGERGRQYF,TGTGCCAGCAGCGGACAGGGGGAGAGGGGGAGGCAGTACTTC,TRBV6-6,TRBJ2-7,-,TRBD1
CAIRGTGSYEQYF,TGTGCCATCAGGGGCACAGGGAGCTACGAGCAGTACTTC,TRBV10-3,TRBJ2-7,-,-
CASSQNSGTTVLETQYF,TGTGCCAGCAGCCAAAATAGCGGGACGACGGTACTAGAGACCCAGTACTTC,TRBV14,TRBJ2-5,few,TRBD2
CSVDRQGAGSTEAFF,TGCAGCGTTGACAGGCAGGGGGCTGGGAGCACTGAAGCTTTCTTT,TRBV29-1,TRBJ1-1,-,TRBD1
CASSVGTSYIETQYF,TGTGCCAGCAGCGTAGGGACTAGCTATATAGAGACCCAGTACTTC,TRBV9,TRBJ2-5,-,TRBD2
CASSLDPSGTPYGYTF,TGCGCCAGCAGCTTGGACCCCTCCGGGACACCGTATGGCTACACCTTC,TRBV5-1,TRBJ1-2,-,-
CASSLSPTGRWSTEAFF,TGCGCCAGCAGCTTAAGTCCGACAGGGAGGTGGAGCACTGAAGCTTTCTTT,TRBV5-1,TRBJ1-1,once,TRBD1